This T cell receptor (beta chain) came from a study of CD8+ T cells in alopecia areata. Looking at the study overall: Twice daily, treated patients received 5 to 10 mg of oral tofacitinib. A 6-month off-drug phase came after tofacitinib, which had lasted 6 to 18 months. Whole-study findings and limits: Sequencing of scalp tissue also captures the resident alphabeta T cells of normal skin. Greater clonality was observed in lesional scalp samples, especially alopecia totalis/universalis, versus normal scalp.

V was shortened by 0 bases and J by 10 bases, with 16 bases between the two germline ends. The CDR3 contains 15 residues. Germline lookup yields CDR1 MGHRA and CDR2 YSYEKL. For this clone: Its specificity is unknown.

Extracted from the samples, RNA was reverse transcribed into cDNA to serve as the sequencing template. Using immunoSEQ multiplex PCR, the repertoire was profiled, and TCRdb retains in-frame clones only, with some absent. The data show about 98,000 clones, 35% to 50% seen once. The chain joins TRBV4-1 to TRBJ2-1; D not resolved. This clonotype was sampled from a human donor with alopecia areata. Sequencing input: CD4+ T cells sorted from blood. CDR3 region: CASSQEGSVLGEQFF. CDR3 in DNA: TGCGCCAGCAGCCAAGAAGGATCAGTGTTGGGGGAGCAGTTCTTC.